This T cell receptor beta chain came from a study of blood T cells in healthy people across ages. Overall study context: Template switching retrieved approximately one barcoded beta molecule for each two T cells. Study-wide results and caveats: Leaving the PBMCs unsorted stopped any conclusive comparison of naive versus antigen-experienced cells. Naive T cell percentage and TCR beta diversity correlated strongly. More naive CD4+ cells and higher diversity marked long-lived donors relative to aged donors.

This clonotype was seen only once. Its antigen is undetermined. The CDR3 sequence is 12 residues long. From germline, CDR1 is SEHNR and CDR2 FQNEAQ (reference sequence). Trimming removed 5 bases from V and 12 bases from J; junction bases left unmatched: 9. Using a J-beta primer mix together with a sample-barcoded 5' primer, a second PCR was run for about 6 to 11 cycles. TCRdb re-analysed the 5' RACE reads in MiXCR, keeping a single row per CDR3 protein. This table holds 1.2 million to 1.5 million distinct CDR3 sequences, 59% found once. V and J are TRBV7-9 and TRBJ2-5; 7 bases are a match to TRBD2. The clonotype was recovered from a man aged 18 to 30 in good health. Source material: blood. The CDR3 reads CASSPGTNGKYF. The CDR3 DNA is TGTGCCAGCAGCCCTGGGACTAATGGGAAGTACTTC.